Following are 20 T cell receptor beta chains from one sample sequenced in a study of shared clonotypes between healthy human individuals. Produced via immunoSEQ multiplex PCR; TCRdb's table is partial and in-frame only. The repertoire consists of 2 million to 2.5 million clones, with approximately 94% occurring once and the leading ten covering roughly 0.13%. Material for sequencing was naive CD4+ T cells sorted from blood. Subset defined: CD45RA+ positively selected. All receptors derive from a man between 18 and 35 years old in good health.

The rearrangement joins TRBV6-1 to TRBJ2-3, with 12 nucleotides matching TRBD2. The CDR3 loop spans 12 amino acids. Losses at the gene ends were 10 bases for V and 5 bases for J; bases not matched to a gene: 1. CDR1 MNHNS and CDR2 SASEGT come from the germline V gene. CDR3 in DNA: TGTGCCACGACTAGCGGGAGAGATACGCAGTATTTT. It translates to CATTSGRDTQYF.

The chain employs TRBV28 and TRBJ2-2; D remains unclear. Germline V CDR1 and CDR2: MDHEN, SYDVKM. This CDR3 region has 16 residues. The V and J ends lost 4 bases and 4 bases respectively, with 16 bases between them. The CDR3 DNA is TGTGCCAGCAGTTCCCCGGGCGGACGGACCACCGGGGAGCTGTTTTTT. Translating gives CASSSPGGRTTGELFF.

V is TRBV4-1 and J is TRBJ2-2; tentatively, D is TRBD2 (6 bases). Trimming took 0 bases from V and 5 from J, leaving 10 bases between them. CDR3 length: 15 amino acids. CDR1 and CDR2 from the germline V gene are MGHRA and YSYEKL. The DNA for the CDR3 is TGCGCCAGCAGCCAAGATTGGAGGGAAACCGGGGAGCTGTTTTTT. Translated: CASSQDWRETGELFF.

The chain uses TRBV4-1 and TRBJ2-5, with a tentative D call TRBD2 (6 bases). CDR3 length: 14 amino acids. The V gene's germline CDR1 is MGHRA and CDR2 YSYEKL. Trimming removed 4 bases from V and 4 bases from J, with 13 bases in between. The CDR3 region has the DNA TGCGCCAGCAGCCGCATGGATAGCGGAGAGACCCAGTACTTC. This translates into CASSRMDSGETQYF.

The chain uses TRBV6-5 and TRBJ2-7; unclear D gene. This CDR3 is built from 11 residues. V lost 6 bases, J lost 5 bases, and 8 bases lay in between. Germline lookup yields CDR1 MNHEY and CDR2 SVGAGI. Here the CDR3 reads CASSRQDEQYF. DNA of the CDR3: TGTGCCAGCAGCCGGCAAGACGAGCAGTACTTC.

The V call is TRBV12-5, the J call TRBJ1-5; D gene unclear. Germline CDR1 is LGHNT and CDR2 is FRNRAP. Trimming removed 1 base from V and 11 bases from J, with 9 bases in between. CDR3 length: 12 residues. The CDR3 loop reads CASGLGSMAQHF. The CDR3 DNA follows: TGTGCTAGTGGTTTGGGGTCCATGGCCCAGCATTTT.

Here the CDR3 DNA reads TGTGCCAGCAGACCTCCCGGGGCTAGCACAGATACGCAGTATTTT. It codes for CASRPPGASTDTQYF. V gene TRBV7-2 combines with J gene TRBJ2-3; possibly TRBD1 or TRBD2 for D (5 bases each). The V and J ends lost 6 bases and 0 bases respectively, with 13 bases between them. This CDR3 comprises 15 residues. Germline CDR1 reads SGHTA; CDR2 reads FQGNSA.

The rearrangement uses TRBV10-3 and TRBJ2-7; the D is unclear. In germline, CDR1 is ENHRY, CDR2 SYGVKD. This CDR3 has 15 residues. V gave up 2 bases and J gave up 6 bases, with 17 bases separating them. The CDR3 DNA reads TGTGCCATCAGTGAGCAGGTTAGAGTGGAGTCCGAGCAGTACTTC. Protein product: CAISEQVRVESEQYF.

The chain couples TRBV28 to TRBJ2-7; D ambiguous. CDR3 length: 15 amino acids. With 6 bases removed from V and 1 base from J, the gap between germline ends came to 16 bases. CDR1 and CDR2 (germline): MDHEN, SYDVKM. The CDR3: CASSAGTVPSYEQYF. The CDR3 coding sequence is TGTGCCAGCAGCGCTGGCACAGTCCCGTCCTACGAGCAGTACTTC.

The genes are TRBV28 and TRBJ1-1, with TRBD1 as a possible D gene (6 bases). CDR3 length equals 13 residues. Germline V gives CDR1 MDHEN, CDR2 SYDVKM. V lost 5 bases to trimming and J lost 1 base, with 8 bases between them. The CDR3 here is CASSRGANTEAFF. Here the CDR3 DNA reads TGTGCCAGCAGTCGGGGGGCGAACACTGAAGCTTTCTTT.

The chain uses TRBV2 and TRBJ2-2; TRBD2 matches at 10 bases. CDR1 and CDR2 (germline): SNHLY, FYNNEI. J gave up 7 bases and V 4 bases, and 3 bases lay outside the gene matches. The CDR3 length is 14 residues. The CDR3 region is CASSVGLAYGELFF. CDR3 bases: TGTGCCAGCAGTGTGGGACTAGCGTACGGGGAGCTGTTTTTT. Filled out from reference TRBV2 and TRBJ2-2, the complete variable domain reads EPEVTQTPSHQVTQMGQEVILRCVPISNHLYFYWYRQILGQKVEFLVSFYNNEISEKSEIFDDQFSVERPDGSNFTLKIRSTKLEDSAMYFCASSVGLAYGELFFGEGSRLTVL.

The chain has TRBV7-9 and TRBJ1-2, with D maybe TRBD1 (5 bases). Trimming cost V 4 bases and J 2 bases, with 8 bases left between them. Looked up from germline, CDR1 is SEHNR and CDR2 is FQNEAQ (reference sequence). The CDR3 spans 13 residues. This CDR3 reads CASSWDGNYGYTF. The CDR3, as DNA: TGTGCCAGCAGCTGGGACGGGAACTATGGCTACACCTTC.

The V and J genes are TRBV5-8 and TRBJ1-4; 7 bases align to TRBD1. The CDR3 runs to 14 residues. CDR1 SGHTS and CDR2 YDEGEE come from the germline V gene. V lost 1 base to trimming and J lost 7 bases; unmatched junction nucleotides: 4. The CDR3 is CASSLNRGGEKLFF. The CDR3 bases are TGTGCCAGCAGCTTGAACAGGGGCGGTGAAAAACTGTTTTTT.

This clone occurred once. The rearrangement joins TRBV5-4 to TRBJ2-1, with D perhaps matching TRBD2 (5 bases). Germline-derived CDR1 and CDR2 are SGHNT and YYREEE (reference sequence). The CDR3 spans 16 residues. Trimming took 4 bases from V and 7 from J, leaving 21 bases between them. The CDR3 spells CASSQISGTALNEQFF. In nucleotides, the CDR3 is TGTGCCAGCAGCCAAATCAGCGGAACAGCTCTGAATGAGCAGTTCTTC.

The DNA for the CDR3 is TGTGCCAGCTGGCGGGGATCCTCGGGCAATCAGCCCCAGCATTTT. It specifies CASWRGSSGNQPQHF. The chain recombines TRBV6-5 with TRBJ1-5; no reliable D call. Germline CDR1 reads MNHEY; CDR2 reads SVGAGI. This CDR3 spans 15 amino acids. V was cut by 8 bases and J by 2 bases, with 16 bases left in between.

This sequence joins TRBV5-1 and TRBJ2-7; 9 nucleotides agree with TRBD1. Germline CDR1 is SGHRS and CDR2 is YFSETQ. V lost 4 bases and J lost 7; bases outside the gene matches: 9. This CDR3 is 14 amino acids long. Here the CDR3 reads CASSVTGTGSEQYF. The CDR3, as DNA: TGCGCCAGCAGCGTAACCGGGACAGGGTCTGAGCAGTACTTC.

The chain couples TRBV7-6 to TRBJ2-2; D is undetermined. This CDR3 has 15 amino acids. V was clipped by 11 bases and J by 6 bases, with 22 bases between them. Germline V gene sequence: CDR1 SGHVS, CDR2 FNYEAQ. The CDR3 loop reads CAGERGAPQSGELFF. CDR3 DNA: TGTGCCGGAGAGAGAGGAGCGCCCCAGTCCGGGGAGCTGTTTTTT.

As to this clone: This same CDR3 is encoded by further DNA sequences in the sample. This chain joins TRBV5-4 and TRBJ2-7; TRBD1 or TRBD2 may be the D gene (5 bases each). The CDR3 length is 15 residues. V was shortened by 0 bases and J by 2 bases, with 12 bases between the two germline ends. The germline CDR1 and CDR2 sequences are SGHNT and YYREEE (reference sequence). CDR3 in DNA: TGTGCCAGCAGCTTGGGAGGGCAGGGAACCTACGAGCAGTACTTC. Protein product: CASSLGGQGTYEQYF.

The rearrangement uses TRBV18 and TRBJ2-7; the D gene is possibly TRBD2 (5 bases). Germline CDR1 reads KGHSH; CDR2 reads LQKENI. This CDR3 region has 13 residues. Trimming removed 4 bases at V and 3 bases at J, with 10 bases between. CDR3 amino acids: CASSRGLVYEQYF. CDR3 bases: TGTGCCAGCTCACGAGGACTGGTCTACGAGCAGTACTTC.

The chain couples TRBV7-9 to TRBJ2-7; 7 bases are shared with TRBD1. The CDR3 contains 17 residues. V lost 5 bases and J lost 2; bases outside the gene matches: 15. Germline assignment: CDR1 SEHNR and CDR2 FQNEAQ (reference sequence). DNA for the CDR3: TGTGCCAGCAGCCCCTTTGTGGGACAGTCGATCACCTACGAGCAGTACTTC. It yields the protein CASSPFVGQSITYEQYF.